The T cell receptor (beta chain) under discussion was sequenced for a study of blood T cell repertoires in COVID-19 (dated by TCRdb to the early 2020s). Regarding the complete study: Collaborator samples came from the United States, Italy and Spain and covered acute and convalescent phases of COVID-19. Where available, HLA class I and class II types were taken from metadata supplied by the sample provider and were not determined by assay-based typing. Nearly every sample came with metadata listing a de-identified subject ID, COVID-19 status, age in years and sex. The material from the prospective study consisted of cDNA or gDNA derived from T cells, B-cell-depleted T cells, or PBMCs. The dataset comprised deeply sampled blood TCRbeta repertoires from subjects exposed to, actively infected with, or recovered from COVID-19. The samples were drawn from the first 160 participants of the ongoing ImmuneRACE study and from 1,254 subjects provided by 6 global collaborators. The repertoires were made available in a free public database intended to serve as a resource for research on the immune response to SARS-CoV-2.

What the study reported, not specific to this receptor: The quantity of clinical and demographic metadata differed by source and by participant and was supplied without curation.

The immunoSEQ Assay, a bias-controlled multiplex PCR, was used to amplify TCRbeta CDR3 regions from genomic DNA. In the source study's methods: Nucleated cell counts per sample were estimated from amplification of reference gene primers within the assay. To quantify the absolute abundance of each unique TCRbeta CDR3 rearrangement, sequence reads were collapsed and filtered. Productive Simpson clonality was computed per sample as the square root of Simpson's diversity index over productive rearrangements. Sourced from immuneACCESS, this table was stored by TCRdb with only in-frame sequences that have V and J called. A share of the clones is absent; for the studies checked, an unresolved V gene accounts for under half, and the remainder has no known explanation. V and J calls and clone size are given by that table; D and trimming were obtained from the DNA. Within this sample are some 150,000 clones, with roughly 87% of them counted one time only. 1.5% to 2% of the sample is taken by the ten largest.

The collaborating institutions used their own protocols to collect whole blood in K2EDTA tubes. For TCRbeta analysis, collaborators shipped samples in one of three forms: frozen whole blood, isolated PBMCs, or DNA extracted from either of those sample types. A word on this clone: Which antigen it targets is not known. Per-base qualities were not stored, and no clone one base away is much larger.

The trim is 7 bases for V and 0 bases for J, with a gap of 13 bases between the germline ends. Sequences SGHDT (CDR1) and YYEEEE (CDR2) are obtained from the germline V gene. The cysteine opens and the phenylalanine closes a CDR3 of 14 amino acids. The read is trimmed to its CDR3 DNA, 42 bases read in frame from base 1. The sequence is built from TRBV5-6 and TRBJ1-1, and TRBD1 may be the D gene, going by 6 matching bases. This TCR derives from a woman aged 50 to 60 with acute or convalescent COVID-19. The specimen was peripheral blood. The CDR3 here reads CASFQDRLNTEAFF. The DNA sequence follows: TGTGCCAGCTTCCAGGACAGATTGAACACTGAAGCTTTCTTT.